This TCR beta chain came from a study of T cell repertoires in cytomegalovirus infection. Study overall: A matching HLA type, together with CMV infection, was signaled by public TCR beta signatures.

The germline CDR1 and CDR2 sequences are MDHEN and SYDVKM. The CDR3 length is 13 residues. The V gene lost 5 bases and the J gene lost 5 bases, with 12 bases spanning the gap. Concerning this clonotype: Its specificity is unknown.

TCRdb passed the reads through MiXCR, listing each CDR3 protein once. Of 550,000 to 700,000 distinct CDR3 sequences in the sample, around two fifths are singletons; the top ten hold 48%. Here the sequenced sample was cultured PBMCs, taken from culture after CMV antigen stimulation. The chain carries TRBV28 and TRBJ2-5, with a tentative D call TRBD2 (6 bases). The source of this sequence is a human donor in good health (CMV status not recorded). Some clones in this sample may be carry-over from other donors' samples. CDR3 nucleotides: TGTGCCAGCAGTCGCGGGGCTAGGGAGACCCAGTACTTC. Its translation is CASSRGARETQYF.